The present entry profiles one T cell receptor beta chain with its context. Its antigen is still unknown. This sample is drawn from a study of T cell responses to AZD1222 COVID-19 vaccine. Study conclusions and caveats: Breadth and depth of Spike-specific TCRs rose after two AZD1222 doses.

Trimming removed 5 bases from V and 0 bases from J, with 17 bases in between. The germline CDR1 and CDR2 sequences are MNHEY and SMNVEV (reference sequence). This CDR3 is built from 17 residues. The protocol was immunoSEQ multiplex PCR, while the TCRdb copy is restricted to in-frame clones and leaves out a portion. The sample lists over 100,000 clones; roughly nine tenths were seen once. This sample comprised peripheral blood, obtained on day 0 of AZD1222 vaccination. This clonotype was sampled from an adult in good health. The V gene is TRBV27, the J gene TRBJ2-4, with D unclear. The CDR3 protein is CASSPTGLGVAKNIQYF. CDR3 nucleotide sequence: TGTGCCAGCAGTCCAACGGGCCTAGGCGTAGCCAAAAACATTCAGTACTTC.